This T cell receptor (beta chain) was retrieved from a study of cytomegalovirus exposure and HLA in healthy donors. The primer mix had 60 Vbeta and 13 Jbeta primers. Repertoires were generated with immunoSEQ multiplex PCR, while TCRdb's copy carries only in-frame clones and drops some. Here the sample spans more than 100,000 clones, 74% being singletons. This CDR3 is 14 amino acids long. Germline-derived CDR1 and CDR2 are MGHDK and SYGVNS. V gave up 4 bases and J gave up 2 bases, with 11 bases separating them. The sample consisted of PBMCs. This receptor was identified in a woman aged 50 to 60 in good health and CMV-seropositive. The V and J genes are TRBV25-1 and TRBJ2-5, with D maybe TRBD1 (6 bases). The CDR3 sequence is CASSAQGRQETQYF. DNA of the CDR3: TGTGCCAGCAGTGCGCAGGGGAGACAAGAGACCCAGTACTTC.